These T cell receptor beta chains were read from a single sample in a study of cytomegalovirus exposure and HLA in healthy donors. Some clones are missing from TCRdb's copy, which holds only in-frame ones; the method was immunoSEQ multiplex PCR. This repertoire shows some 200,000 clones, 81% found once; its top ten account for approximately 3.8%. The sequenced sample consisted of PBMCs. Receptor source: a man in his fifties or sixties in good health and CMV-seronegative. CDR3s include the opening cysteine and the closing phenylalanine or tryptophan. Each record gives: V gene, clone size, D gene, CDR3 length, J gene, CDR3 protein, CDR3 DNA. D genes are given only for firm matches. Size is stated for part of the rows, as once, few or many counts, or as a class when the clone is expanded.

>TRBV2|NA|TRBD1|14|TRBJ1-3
CASPDRGNGNTIYF
TGTGCCAGCCCGGACAGGGGGAACGGAAACACCATATATTTT
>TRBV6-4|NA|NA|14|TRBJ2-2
CASGHSDGAGELFF
TGTGCCAGCGGACACTCGGATGGGGCCGGGGAGCTGTTTTTT
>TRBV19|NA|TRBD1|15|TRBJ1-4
CASSRGQGWEEKLFF
TGTGCCAGTAGCCGGGGACAGGGATGGGAGGAAAAACTGTTTTTT
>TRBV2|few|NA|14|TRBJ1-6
CASRGRADNSPLHF
TGTGCCAGCAGGGGGAGGGCCGACAATTCACCCCTCCACTTT
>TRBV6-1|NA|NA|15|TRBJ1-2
CASSEPSMGAYGYTF
TGTGCCAGCAGTGAGCCCTCCATGGGGGCATATGGCTACACCTTC
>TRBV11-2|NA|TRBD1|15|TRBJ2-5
CASSLVTGVTETQYF
TGTGCCAGCAGCTTAGTCACAGGGGTTACAGAGACCCAGTACTTC
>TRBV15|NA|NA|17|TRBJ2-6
CATSRDRISSGANVLTF
TGTGCCACCAGCAGGGACAGAATAAGCTCTGGGGCCAACGTCCTGACTTTC
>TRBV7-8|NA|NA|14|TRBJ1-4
CASSPQQWGEKLFF
TGTGCCAGCAGCCCCCAGCAGTGGGGCGAAAAACTGTTTTTT
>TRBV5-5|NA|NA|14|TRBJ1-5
CASSWGGDNQPQHF
TGTGCCAGCAGCTGGGGGGGAGACAATCAGCCCCAGCATTTT
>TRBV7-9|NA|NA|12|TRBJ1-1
CSSTEQHTEAFF
TGTTCCAGCACCGAACAGCACACTGAAGCTTTCTTT
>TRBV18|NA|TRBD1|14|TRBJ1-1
CASSPDRVFTEAFF
TGTGCCAGCTCCCCGGACAGGGTATTCACTGAAGCTTTCTTT
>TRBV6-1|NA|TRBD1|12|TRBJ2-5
CASRDREETQYF
TGTGCCAGCAGGGACAGGGAGGAGACCCAGTACTTC
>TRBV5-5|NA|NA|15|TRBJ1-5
CASSLGPGSNQPQHF
TGTGCCAGCAGCTTGGGTCCGGGGTCCAATCAGCCCCAGCATTTT
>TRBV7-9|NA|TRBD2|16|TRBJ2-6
CASSLMGGSGANVLTF
TGTGCCAGCAGCTTAATGGGAGGGTCCGGGGCCAACGTCCTGACTTTC
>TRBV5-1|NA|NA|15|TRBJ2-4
CASSLSSTKRNIQYF
TGCGCCAGCAGCTTGTCCTCAACGAAGAGGAACATTCAGTACTTC
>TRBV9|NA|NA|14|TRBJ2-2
CASSVASGTGELFF
TGTGCCAGCAGCGTAGCTTCGGGGACCGGGGAGCTGTTTTTT
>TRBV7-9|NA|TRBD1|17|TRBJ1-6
CSSSSKTGQGHNSPLHF
TGTTCCAGCAGCTCAAAAACAGGACAGGGGCATAATTCACCCCTCCACTTT
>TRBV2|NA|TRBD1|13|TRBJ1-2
CASKGTAQNGYTF
TGTGCCAGCAAAGGGACAGCTCAGAATGGCTACACCTTC
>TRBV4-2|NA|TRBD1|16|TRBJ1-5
CASSQERQGNNQPQHF
TGTGCCAGCAGCCAGGAGAGACAGGGTAACAATCAGCCCCAGCATTTT
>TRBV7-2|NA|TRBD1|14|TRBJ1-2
CASSLRQGASGYTF
TGTGCCAGCAGCTTAAGGCAGGGGGCGAGTGGCTACACCTTC
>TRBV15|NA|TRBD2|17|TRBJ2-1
CATSRGWARGGYNEQFF
TGTGCCACCAGCAGAGGCTGGGCGCGGGGGGGTTACAATGAGCAGTTCTTC
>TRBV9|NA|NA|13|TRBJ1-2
CASSVLEREGYTF
TGTGCCAGCAGCGTACTGGAGAGGGAAGGCTACACCTTC
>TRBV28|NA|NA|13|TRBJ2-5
CASSEGRGETQYF
TGTGCCAGCAGTGAAGGGAGGGGGGAGACCCAGTACTTC
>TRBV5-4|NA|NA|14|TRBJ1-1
CASSLRVQDTEAFF
TGTGCCAGCAGCTTGAGGGTACAGGACACTGAAGCTTTCTTT
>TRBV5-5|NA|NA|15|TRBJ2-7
CASSLAQGSSYEQYF
TGTGCCAGCAGCTTGGCCCAGGGAAGCTCCTACGAGCAGTACTTC
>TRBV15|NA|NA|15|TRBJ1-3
CATSRDPGTGNTIYF
TGTGCCACCAGCAGAGATCCAGGGACTGGAAACACCATATATTTT
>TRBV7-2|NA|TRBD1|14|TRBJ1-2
CASSLGGQDYGYTF
TGTGCCAGCAGCCTAGGGGGACAGGACTATGGCTACACCTTC
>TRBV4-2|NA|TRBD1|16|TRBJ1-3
CASSHDRERAGNTIYF
TGTGCCAGCAGCCATGACAGGGAGAGGGCTGGAAACACCATATATTTT
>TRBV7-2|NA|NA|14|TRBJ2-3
CASSSDRFTDTQYF
TGTGCCAGCAGCTCGGACAGATTCACAGATACGCAGTATTTT
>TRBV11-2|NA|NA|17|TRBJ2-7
CASSLIRRVDDSYEQYF
TGTGCCAGCAGCCTTATTAGGAGGGTTGACGACTCCTACGAGCAGTACTTC
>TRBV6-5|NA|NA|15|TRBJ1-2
CASSYSGRSNYGYTF
TGTGCCAGCAGTTACTCGGGCAGGTCTAACTATGGCTACACCTTC
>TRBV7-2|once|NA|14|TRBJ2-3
CASSRGRATDTQYF
TGTGCCAGCAGCAGGGGCAGGGCCACAGATACGCAGTATTTT
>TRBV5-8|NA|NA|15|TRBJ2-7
CASSPGTGSAYEQYF
TGTGCCAGCAGCCCCGGAACAGGGTCCGCCTACGAGCAGTACTTC
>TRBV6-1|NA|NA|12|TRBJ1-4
CASSRSNEKLFF
TGTGCCAGCAGCAGAAGTAATGAAAAACTGTTTTTT
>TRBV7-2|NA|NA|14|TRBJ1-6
CASSLVGAGSPLHF
TGTGCCAGCAGCTTAGTAGGGGCCGGTTCACCCCTCCACTTT
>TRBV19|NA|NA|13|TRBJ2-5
CASSPRTEETQYF
TGTGCCAGTAGTCCTAGGACAGAAGAGACCCAGTACTTC
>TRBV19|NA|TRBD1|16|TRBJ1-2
CATRRLPGTGNYGYTF
TGTGCCACCAGACGTTTGCCGGGGACAGGGAACTATGGCTACACCTTC
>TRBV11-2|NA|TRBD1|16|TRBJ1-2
CASSSPRTGSNYGYTF
TGTGCCAGCAGCTCACCCCGGACAGGGTCTAACTATGGCTACACCTTC
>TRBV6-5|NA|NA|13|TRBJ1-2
CASSYLQSLGYTF
TGTGCCAGCAGTTACCTACAGAGTCTTGGCTACACCTTC
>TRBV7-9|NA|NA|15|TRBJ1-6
CSSSPNRDIPSPLHF
TGTTCCAGCAGCCCGAACCGGGACATACCTTCACCCCTCCACTTT
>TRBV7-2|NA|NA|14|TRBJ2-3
CASSFRGSTDTQYF
TGTGCCAGCAGCTTCCGGGGGTCTACAGATACGCAGTATTTT
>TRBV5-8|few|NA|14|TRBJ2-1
CASSLVDKYNEQFF
TGTGCCAGCAGCTTGGTCGACAAGTACAATGAGCAGTTCTTC
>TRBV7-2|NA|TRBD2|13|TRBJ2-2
CASGAGGGGELFF
TGTGCCAGCGGGGCGGGGGGGGGCGGGGAGCTGTTTTTT